Here is one T cell receptor (beta chain) with its context. As processed by the authors: The authors estimated nucleated cell counts from reference gene primer amplification. The data were produced by immunoSEQ multiplex PCR, yet TCRdb's version contains in-frame clones alone and is incomplete. Clonal size and the V and J genes are those of that table, whereas D and trimming came from the DNA. The sample contains 370,000 or so clones, around 84% of which appear only once. The sample comes from a study of blood T cell repertoires in COVID-19. Study overall: Sites in the United States, Italy and Spain provided acute and convalescent COVID-19 samples. Sources were T cells, B-cell-depleted T cells, or PBMCs; the material itself was cDNA or gDNA.

The germline V and J ends were trimmed by 5 bases and 4 bases, with 15 bases remaining between them. The V gene's germline CDR1 is MNHEY and CDR2 SVGAGI. The CDR3 totals 15 residues. The clonotype comes from a human donor with acute or convalescent COVID-19. The donor label of this sample is uncertain. The sample comprised peripheral blood. The V call is TRBV6-5, the J call TRBJ1-3; possible D gene TRBD1, 5 bases. CDR3 sequence reads: CASSSWRGAGNTIYF. For the CDR3, the DNA is TGTGCCAGCAGTAGTTGGCGGGGCGCCGGAAACACCATATATTTT.